The clone carrying this TCR beta chain turned up a few times. V trimming: 1 base; J trimming: 4 bases; junction bases outside the gene matches: 6. The germline V gene encodes CDR1 MRHNA and CDR2 SNTAGT. The CDR3 has 15 amino acids. Clones were sequenced by immunoSEQ multiplex PCR, and TCRdb holds only the in-frame ones, with some missing. Among hundreds of thousands of clones listed, roughly 73% were seen once. This sample stems from a study of shared clonotypes between healthy human individuals. This receptor was obtained from a woman younger than 45 in good health. Sequences were obtained from memory CD4+ T cells sorted from blood. Subset given: CD45RA-negative fraction. The V gene is TRBV6-4, the J gene TRBJ1-1, with 7 bases matching TRBD1. In DNA form, the CDR3 reads TGTGCCAGCAGTGACTATTCAGGGGGGATCACTGAAGCTTTCTTT. Translation: CASSDYSGGITEAFF.